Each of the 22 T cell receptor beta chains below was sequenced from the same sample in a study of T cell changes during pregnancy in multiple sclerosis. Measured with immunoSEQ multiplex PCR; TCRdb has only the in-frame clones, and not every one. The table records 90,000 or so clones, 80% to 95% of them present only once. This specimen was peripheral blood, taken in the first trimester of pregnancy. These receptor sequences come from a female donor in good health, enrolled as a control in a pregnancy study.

CDR3 sequence (DNA): TGCGCCAGCAGCCCTAGAGCGGGCGCGAACACCGGGGAGCTGTTTTTT. The encoded protein is CASSPRAGANTGELFF. This chain joins TRBV5-1 and TRBJ2-2; D might be TRBD2 (6 bases). V shed 4 bases and J shed 0 bases, with 13 bases lying between them. The CDR3 contains 16 residues. CDR1 and CDR2 from the germline V gene are SGHRS and YFSETQ.

The CDR3 sequence is CAAGAGAATDTQYF. The CDR3 DNA follows: TGTGCCGCGGGGGCGGGGGCAGCGACAGATACGCAGTATTTT. The gene calls are TRBV5-6 and TRBJ2-3; maybe TRBD2 (7 bases). The germline gives CDR1 SGHDT, CDR2 YYEEEE. V lost 10 bases to trimming and J lost 3 bases, with 18 bases between them. The CDR3 is made up of 14 amino acids.

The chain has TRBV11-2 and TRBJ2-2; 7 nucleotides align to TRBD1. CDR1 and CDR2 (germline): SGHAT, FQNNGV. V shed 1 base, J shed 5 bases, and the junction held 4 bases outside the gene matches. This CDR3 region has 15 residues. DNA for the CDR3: TGTGCCAGCAGCTTAGTGGGCAGGGGGACCGGGGAGCTGTTTTTT. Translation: CASSLVGRGTGELFF.

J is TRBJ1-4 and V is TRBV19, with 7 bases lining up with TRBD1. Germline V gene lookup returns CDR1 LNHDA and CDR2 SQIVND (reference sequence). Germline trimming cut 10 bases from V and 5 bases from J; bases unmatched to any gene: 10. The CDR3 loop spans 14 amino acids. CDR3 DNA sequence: TGTGCCACTGTCGGGGGACAGTCCAATGAAAAACTGTTTTTT. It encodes CATVGGQSNEKLFF.

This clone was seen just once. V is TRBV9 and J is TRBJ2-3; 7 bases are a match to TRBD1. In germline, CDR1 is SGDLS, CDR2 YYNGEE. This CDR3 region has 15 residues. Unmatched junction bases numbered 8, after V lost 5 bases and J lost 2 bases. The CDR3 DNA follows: TGTGCCAGCAGGGGACAGAGCGGTAACACAGATACGCAGTATTTT. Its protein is CASRGQSGNTDTQYF.

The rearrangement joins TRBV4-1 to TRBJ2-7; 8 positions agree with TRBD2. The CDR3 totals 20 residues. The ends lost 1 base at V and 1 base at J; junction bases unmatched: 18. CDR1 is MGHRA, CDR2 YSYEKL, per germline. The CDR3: CASSQGITRRLSGNSYEQYF. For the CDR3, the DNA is TGCGCCAGCAGCCAAGGGATAACCCGTCGACTTAGCGGGAATTCCTACGAGCAGTACTTC.

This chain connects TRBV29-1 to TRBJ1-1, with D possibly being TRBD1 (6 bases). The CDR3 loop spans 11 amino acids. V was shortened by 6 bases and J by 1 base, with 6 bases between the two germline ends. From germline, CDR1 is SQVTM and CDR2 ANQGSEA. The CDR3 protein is CSVTGNTEAFF. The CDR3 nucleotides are TGCAGCGTGACAGGGAACACTGAAGCTTTCTTT.

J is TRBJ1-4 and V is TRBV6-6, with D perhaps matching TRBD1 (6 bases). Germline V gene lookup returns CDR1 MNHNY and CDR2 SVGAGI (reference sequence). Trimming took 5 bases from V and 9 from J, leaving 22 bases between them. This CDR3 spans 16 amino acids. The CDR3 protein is CASSIFFRDTDQKLFF. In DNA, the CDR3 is TGTGCCAGCAGTATTTTCTTCCGGGACACTGATCAAAAACTGTTTTTT.

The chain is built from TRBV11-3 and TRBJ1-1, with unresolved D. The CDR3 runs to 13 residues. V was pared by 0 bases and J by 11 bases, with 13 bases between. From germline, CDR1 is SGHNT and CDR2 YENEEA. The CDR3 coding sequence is TGTGCCAGCAGCTTAGATCGGGGAGCGAGGGCTTTCTTT. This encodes CASSLDRGARAFF.

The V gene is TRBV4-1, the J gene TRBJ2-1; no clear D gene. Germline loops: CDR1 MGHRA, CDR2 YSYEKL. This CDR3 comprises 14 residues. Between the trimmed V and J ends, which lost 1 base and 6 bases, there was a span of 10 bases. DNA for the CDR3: TGCGCCAGCAGCCAAGGCTACTCAACCAATGAGCAGTTCTTC. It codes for CASSQGYSTNEQFF.

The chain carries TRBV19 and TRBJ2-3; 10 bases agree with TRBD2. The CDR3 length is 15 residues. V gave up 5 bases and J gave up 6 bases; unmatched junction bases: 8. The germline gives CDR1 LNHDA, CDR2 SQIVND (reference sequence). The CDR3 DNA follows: TGTGCCAGTAGTTCCCAGACTAGCGGGTTGGATACGCAGTATTTT. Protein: CASSSQTSGLDTQYF.

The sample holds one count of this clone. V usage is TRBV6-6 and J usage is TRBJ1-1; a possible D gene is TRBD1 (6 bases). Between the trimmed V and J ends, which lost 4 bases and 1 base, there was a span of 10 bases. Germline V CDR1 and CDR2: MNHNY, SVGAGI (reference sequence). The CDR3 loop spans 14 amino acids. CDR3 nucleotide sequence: TGTGCCAGCAGTTCAGGGGCGACGAACACTGAAGCTTTCTTT. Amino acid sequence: CASSSGATNTEAFF.

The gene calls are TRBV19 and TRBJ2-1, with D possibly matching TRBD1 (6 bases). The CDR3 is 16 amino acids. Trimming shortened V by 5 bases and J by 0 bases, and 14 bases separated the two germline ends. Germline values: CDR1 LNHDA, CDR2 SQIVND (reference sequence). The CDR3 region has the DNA TGTGCCAGTAGTGCACAGACAGGAGGCTCCTACAATGAGCAGTTCTTC. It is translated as CASSAQTGGSYNEQFF.

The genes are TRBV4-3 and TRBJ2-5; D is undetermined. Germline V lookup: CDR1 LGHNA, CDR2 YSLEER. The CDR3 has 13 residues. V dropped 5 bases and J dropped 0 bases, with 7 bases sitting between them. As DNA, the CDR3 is TGCGCCAGCAGCAACGAGAACCAAGAGACCCAGTACTTC. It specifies CASSNENQETQYF.

DNA of the CDR3: TGTGCCAGCAGCCGTCTTAGCGGGGGGCTTTCCTACGAGCAGTACTTC. Its translation is CASSRLSGGLSYEQYF. V is TRBV7-2 and J is TRBJ2-7; 10 nucleotides line up with TRBD2. This CDR3 has 16 amino acids. Per germline, CDR1 SGHTA and CDR2 FQGNSA. V lost 5 bases to trimming and J lost 1 base; unmatched junction nucleotides: 8.

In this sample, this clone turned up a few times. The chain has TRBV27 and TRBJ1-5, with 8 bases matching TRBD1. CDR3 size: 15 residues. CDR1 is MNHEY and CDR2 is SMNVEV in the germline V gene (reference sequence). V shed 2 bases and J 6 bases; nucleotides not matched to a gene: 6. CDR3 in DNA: TGTGCCAGCAGTTTAGGCCAGGGGGCTAGTCAGCCCCAGCATTTT. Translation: CASSLGQGASQPQHF.

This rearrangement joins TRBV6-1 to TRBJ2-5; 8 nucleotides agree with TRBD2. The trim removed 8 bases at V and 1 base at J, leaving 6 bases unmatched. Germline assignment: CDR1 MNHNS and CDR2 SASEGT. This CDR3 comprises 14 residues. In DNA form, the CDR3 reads TGTGCCAGCCGTCGGGGGGGACCCCAAGAGACCCAGTACTTC. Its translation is CASRRGGPQETQYF.

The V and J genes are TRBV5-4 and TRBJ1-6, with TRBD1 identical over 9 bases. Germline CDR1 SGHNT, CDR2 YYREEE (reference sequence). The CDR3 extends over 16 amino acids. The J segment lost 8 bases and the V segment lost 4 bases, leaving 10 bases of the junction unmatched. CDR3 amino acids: CASSLPGQGFDSPLHF. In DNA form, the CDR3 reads TGTGCCAGCAGCCTACCGGGACAGGGCTTCGATTCACCCCTCCACTTT.

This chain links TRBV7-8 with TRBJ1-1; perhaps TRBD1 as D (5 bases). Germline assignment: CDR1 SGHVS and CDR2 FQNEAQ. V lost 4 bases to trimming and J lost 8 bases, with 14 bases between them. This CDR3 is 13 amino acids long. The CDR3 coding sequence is TGTGCCAGCAGCTCGGACACGGGCGGAGAAGCTTTCTTT. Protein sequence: CASSSDTGGEAFF.

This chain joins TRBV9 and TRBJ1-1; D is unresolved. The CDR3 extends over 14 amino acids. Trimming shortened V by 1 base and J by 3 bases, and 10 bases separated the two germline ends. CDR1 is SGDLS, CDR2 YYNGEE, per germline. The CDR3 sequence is CASSVRTSDTEAFF. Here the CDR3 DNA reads TGTGCCAGCAGCGTAAGGACTTCGGACACTGAAGCTTTCTTT. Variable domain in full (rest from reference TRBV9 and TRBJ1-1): DSGVTQTPKHLITATGQRVTLRCSPRSGDLSVYWYQQSLDQGLQFLIQYYNGEERAKGNILERFSAQQFPDLHSELNLSSLELGDSALYFCASSVRTSDTEAFFGQGTRLTVV.

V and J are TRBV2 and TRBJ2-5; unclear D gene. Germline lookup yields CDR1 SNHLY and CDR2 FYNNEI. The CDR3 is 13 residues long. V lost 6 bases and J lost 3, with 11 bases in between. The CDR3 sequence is CASRRAPEETQYF. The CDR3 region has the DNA TGTGCCAGCAGGCGCGCCCCGGAAGAGACCCAGTACTTC.

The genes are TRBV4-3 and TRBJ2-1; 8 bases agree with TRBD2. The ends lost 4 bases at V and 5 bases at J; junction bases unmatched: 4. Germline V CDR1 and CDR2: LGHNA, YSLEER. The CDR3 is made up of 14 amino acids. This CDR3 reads CASSPGTRDNEQFF. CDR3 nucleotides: TGCGCCAGCAGCCCCGGGACTAGGGACAATGAGCAGTTCTTC.